A single sample gave rise to the 20 T cell receptor beta chains below, sequenced in a study of STAT3 mutations in large granular lymphocyte leukemia. The assay was immunoSEQ multiplex PCR, and TCRdb's table has in-frame clones only and misses some. Of 35,000 to 40,000 clones listed, roughly 88% are singletons. Study findings and constraints: Every T-cell large granular lymphocyte leukemia patient had at least one immunodominant TCR beta clonotype.

These receptors have no known antigen. Sample: PBMCs. The receptors here all came from a human donor with T large granular lymphocyte leukemia. Some clones in this sample may be carry-over from other donors' samples.

This clone was detected once. This chain connects TRBV7-9 to TRBJ1-2; 7 nucleotides agree with TRBD1. Trimming cost V 3 bases and J 7 bases; bases outside gene matches: 8. This CDR3 has 14 amino acids. Germline CDR1 reads SEHNR; CDR2 reads FQNEAQ (reference sequence). The chain's CDR3 is CASSLQGGIGGYTF. CDR3 nucleotides: TGTGCCAGCAGCTTGCAGGGGGGTATAGGTGGCTACACCTTC. Full variable domain (remainder filled in from reference TRBV7-9 and TRBJ1-2): DTGVSQNPRHKITKRGQNVTFRCDPISEHNRLYWYRQTLGQGPEFLTYFQNEAQLEKSRLLSDRFSAERPKGSFSTLEIQRTEQGDSAMYLCASSLQGGIGGYTFGSGTRLTVV.

This chain joins TRBV7-9 and TRBJ2-3; D call uncertain. V was pared by 3 bases and J by 0 bases, with 7 bases between. Germline V lookup: CDR1 SEHNR, CDR2 FQNEAQ (reference sequence). The CDR3 consists of 14 residues. CDR3 amino acids: CASSFGGSTDTQYF. Written as DNA, the CDR3 is TGTGCCAGCAGCTTTGGCGGAAGCACAGATACGCAGTATTTT.

V gene TRBV18 combines with J gene TRBJ1-3; TRBD1 matches 9 bases. The CDR3 loop spans 15 amino acids. Germline CDR1 and CDR2: KGHSH and LQKENI. With 5 bases clipped from V and 0 bases from J, the junction kept 2 bases outside the gene matches. The DNA of the CDR3 is TGTGCCAGCTCAGCACAGGGGGCCTCTGGAAACACCATATATTTT. Protein product: CASSAQGASGNTIYF.

The V call is TRBV4-3, the J call TRBJ1-2; D remains unclear. Trimming removed 0 bases from V and 4 bases from J, with 9 bases in between. The germline V gene has CDR1 LGHNA and CDR2 YSLEER. This CDR3 comprises 14 residues. The CDR3 spells CASSQDGSPYGYTF. The CDR3 coding sequence is TGCGCCAGCAGCCAAGATGGCAGCCCCTATGGCTACACCTTC.

The chain joins TRBV5-5 to TRBJ1-5; D call uncertain. The germline CDR1 and CDR2 sequences are SGHKS and YYEKEE (reference sequence). The CDR3 has 14 residues. Trimming pared 0 bases from V and 4 bases from J, leaving 8 bases between. CDR3 in DNA: TGTGCCAGCAGCTTGGGGTCAGTGAATCAGCCCCAGCATTTT. This codes for CASSLGSVNQPQHF. The full variable domain, with the rest looked up from reference TRBV5-5 and TRBJ1-5, is DAGVTQSPTHLIKTRGQQVTLRCSPISGHKSVSWYQQVLGQGPQFIFQYYEKEERGRGNFPDRFSARQFPNYSSELNVNALLLGDSALYLCASSLGSVNQPQHFGDGTRLSIL.

The genes are TRBV19 and TRBJ1-1; 8 bases are a match to TRBD1. This CDR3 is 16 amino acids long. Germline assignment: CDR1 LNHDA and CDR2 SQIVND (reference sequence). With 3 bases clipped from V and 8 bases from J, the junction kept 14 bases outside the gene matches. The CDR3: CASSINKGQGFGEAFF. CDR3 bases: TGTGCCAGTAGTATCAACAAAGGACAGGGTTTCGGGGAAGCTTTCTTT.

This clone was counted a single time. The chain recombines TRBV6-5 with TRBJ1-6, with a tentative D call TRBD1 (6 bases). The germline CDR1 and CDR2 sequences are MNHEY and SVGAGI. Trimming pared 2 bases from V and 10 bases from J, leaving 12 bases between. The CDR3 has 14 residues. In DNA form, the CDR3 reads TGTGCCAGCAGTTACCGACAGGAACGGTCACCCCTCCACTTT. Its translation: CASSYRQERSPLHF.

The chain employs TRBV15 and TRBJ2-2; TRBD1 matches at 9 bases. Losses at the gene ends were 1 base for V and 3 bases for J; bases not matched to a gene: 6. The CDR3 runs to 17 residues. Looked up from germline, CDR1 is LNHNV and CDR2 is YYDKDF (reference sequence). CDR3 nucleotides: TGTGCCACCAGCAGAGCTAAACAGGGGGCTTACACCGGGGAGCTGTTTTTT. This gives the protein CATSRAKQGAYTGELFF.

The chain employs TRBV18 and TRBJ1-1, with 8 nucleotides matching TRBD1. Germline CDR1 reads KGHSH; CDR2 reads LQKENI. The CDR3 has 14 amino acids. Germline trimming cut 2 bases from V and 1 base from J; bases unmatched to any gene: 0. The chain's CDR3 is CASSPGQGNTEAFF. For the CDR3, the DNA is TGTGCCAGCTCACCAGGACAGGGGAACACTGAAGCTTTCTTT.

This chain uses TRBV6-6 with TRBJ1-5, with 7 bases fitting TRBD1. Germline loops: CDR1 MNHNY, CDR2 SVGAGI (reference sequence). The CDR3 spans 15 residues. After removal of 7 bases from V and 1 base from J, the junction contained 7 bases not matched to a gene. The CDR3 region is CASTPTGASNQPQHF. DNA of the CDR3: TGTGCCAGCACCCCCACAGGGGCGAGCAATCAGCCCCAGCATTTT.

This chain joins TRBV28 and TRBJ2-7; TRBD1 might be the D (5 bases). CDR3 size: 14 residues. The V end was cut by 4 bases, the J end by 2 bases, with 12 bases between. CDR1 and CDR2 (germline): MDHEN, SYDVKM. The CDR3 region has the DNA TGTGCCAGCAGTTACAGGTTTTTACCCTACGAGCAGTACTTC. As protein: CASSYRFLPYEQYF.

Only a few counts were recorded for this clone. This chain joins TRBV5-6 and TRBJ1-5; the D gene is possibly TRBD1 (6 bases). Trimming cost V 2 bases and J 2 bases, with 11 bases left between them. Germline V gene sequence: CDR1 SGHDT, CDR2 YYEEEE. CDR3 size: 15 residues. CDR3 in amino acids: CASSFGEGGNQPQHF. DNA of the CDR3: TGTGCCAGCAGCTTTGGAGAGGGGGGCAATCAGCCCCAGCATTTT.

This chain joins TRBV27 and TRBJ1-4; 7 bases fit TRBD1. The CDR3 covers 13 residues. Losses at the gene ends were 9 bases for V and 5 bases for J; bases not matched to a gene: 6. The germline gives CDR1 MNHEY, CDR2 SMNVEV (reference sequence). The CDR3 is CARDGTENEKLFF. DNA for the CDR3: TGTGCCAGGGACGGGACAGAGAATGAAAAACTGTTTTTT.

The chain has TRBV18 and TRBJ1-2; D is uncertain. This CDR3 comprises 16 residues. Germline lookup yields CDR1 KGHSH and CDR2 LQKENI. V gave up 3 bases and J gave up 2 bases, with 16 bases separating them. The CDR3 DNA reads as TGTGCCAGCTCACCGAAGGCATCGGGAGAGAACTATGGCTACACCTTC. It translates to CASSPKASGENYGYTF.

The chain employs TRBV5-6 and TRBJ1-1; D unclear. The CDR3 contains 12 residues. CDR1 is SGHDT, CDR2 YYEEEE, per germline. Trimming stripped 4 bases from V and 5 bases from J, with 9 bases between. The CDR3 DNA reads as TGTGCCAGCAGCGGCGGAAGGACTGAAGCTTTCTTT. Translation gives CASSGGRTEAFF.

The chain recombines TRBV6-1 with TRBJ1-2, with D perhaps TRBD1 (6 bases). CDR1 and CDR2 from the germline V gene are MNHNS and SASEGT. The CDR3 is 14 residues long. Deletions cut 6 bases from V and 8 bases from J, with 19 bases between. The CDR3 protein is CASRETDSSEGYTF. The CDR3 nucleotides are TGTGCCAGCAGGGAAACGGACAGCTCGGAAGGCTACACCTTC.

The V gene is TRBV2, the J gene TRBJ1-1, with TRBD1 identical over 10 bases. This CDR3 comprises 14 residues. V lost 11 bases, J lost 8 bases, and 14 bases stayed unmatched. Germline V CDR1 and CDR2: SNHLY, FYNNEI. The CDR3 bases are TGTGCCCAGCAAGGGACAGGGGCTCCTTGGGAAGCTTTCTTT. Translation gives CAQQGTGAPWEAFF.

The chain combines TRBV19 with TRBJ1-1; 9 nucleotides match TRBD1. With V trimmed by 3 bases and J by 3 bases, 8 bases remained unmatched. The CDR3 is 16 residues long. Per germline, CDR1 LNHDA and CDR2 SQIVND (reference sequence). The CDR3 reads CASSMLGGQGYTEAFF. DNA of the CDR3: TGTGCCAGTAGTATGCTGGGGGGACAGGGTTACACTGAAGCTTTCTTT.

V and J are TRBV11-2 and TRBJ2-3; no firm D call. Germline lookup yields CDR1 SGHAT and CDR2 FQNNGV. The CDR3 runs 14 residues. The V end was cut by 1 base, the J end by 6 bases, with 11 bases between. This CDR3 reads CASSLGPLLDTQYF. The CDR3, as DNA: TGTGCCAGCAGCTTAGGGCCGCTTCTGGATACGCAGTATTTT.

The chain combines TRBV15 with TRBJ1-1; 11 nucleotides match TRBD1. This CDR3 has 14 residues. With 4 bases clipped from V and 7 bases from J, the junction kept 5 bases outside the gene matches. Germline V gene sequence: CDR1 LNHNV, CDR2 YYDKDF (reference sequence). The CDR3 loop is CATSTGQGANEAFF. CDR3 DNA sequence: TGTGCCACCAGCACCGGACAGGGGGCGAATGAAGCTTTCTTT.